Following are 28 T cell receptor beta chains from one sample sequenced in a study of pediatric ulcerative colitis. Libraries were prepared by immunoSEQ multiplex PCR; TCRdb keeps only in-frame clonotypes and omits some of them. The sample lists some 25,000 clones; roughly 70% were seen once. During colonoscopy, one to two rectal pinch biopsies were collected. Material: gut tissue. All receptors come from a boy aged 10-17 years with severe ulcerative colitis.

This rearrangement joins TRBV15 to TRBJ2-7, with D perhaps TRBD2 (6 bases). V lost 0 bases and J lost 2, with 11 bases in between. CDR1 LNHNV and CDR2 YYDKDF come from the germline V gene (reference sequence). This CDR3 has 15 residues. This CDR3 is CATSRDRGTPYEQYF. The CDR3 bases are TGTGCCACCAGCAGAGATCGCGGGACCCCCTACGAGCAGTACTTC.

CDR3 coding DNA: TGCAGCGTTGTTAGGGGCCCCAGGATGGATACGCAGTATTTT. Protein: CSVVRGPRMDTQYF. V is TRBV29-1 and J is TRBJ2-3, with D possibly being TRBD1 (5 bases). Trimming shortened V by 4 bases and J by 6 bases, and 17 bases separated the two germline ends. Germline V lookup: CDR1 SQVTM, CDR2 ANQGSEA. The CDR3 runs to 14 residues.

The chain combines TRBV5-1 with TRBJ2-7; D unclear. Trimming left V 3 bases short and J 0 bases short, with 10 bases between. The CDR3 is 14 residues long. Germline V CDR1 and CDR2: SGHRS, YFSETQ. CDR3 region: CASSSSSGSYEQYF. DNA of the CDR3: TGCGCCAGCAGCTCCTCGTCCGGCTCCTACGAGCAGTACTTC. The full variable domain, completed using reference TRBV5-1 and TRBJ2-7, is KAGVTQTPRYLIKTRGQQVTLSCSPISGHRSVSWYQQTPGQGLQFLFEYFSETQRNKGNFPGRFSGRQFSNSRSEMNVSTLELGDSALYLCASSSSSGSYEQYFGPGTRLTVT.

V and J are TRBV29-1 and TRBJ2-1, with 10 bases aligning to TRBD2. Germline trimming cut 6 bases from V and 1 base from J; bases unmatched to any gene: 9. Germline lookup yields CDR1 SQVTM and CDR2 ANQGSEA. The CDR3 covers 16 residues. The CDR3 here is CSVRTSGRESYNEQFF. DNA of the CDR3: TGCAGCGTCCGGACTAGCGGTAGGGAATCCTACAATGAGCAGTTCTTC.

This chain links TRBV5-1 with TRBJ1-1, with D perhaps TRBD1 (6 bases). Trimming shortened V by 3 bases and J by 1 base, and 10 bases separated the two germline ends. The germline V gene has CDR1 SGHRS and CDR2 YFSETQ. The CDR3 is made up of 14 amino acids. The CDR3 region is CASSWGPGNTEAFF. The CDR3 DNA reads TGCGCCAGCAGCTGGGGGCCGGGGAACACTGAAGCTTTCTTT.

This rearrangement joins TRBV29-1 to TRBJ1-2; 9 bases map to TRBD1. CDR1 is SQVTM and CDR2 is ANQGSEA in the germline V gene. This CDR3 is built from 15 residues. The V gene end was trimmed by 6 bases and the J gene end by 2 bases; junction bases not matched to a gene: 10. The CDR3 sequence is CSVEDRGEGNYGYTF. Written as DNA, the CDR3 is TGCAGCGTGGAGGACAGGGGCGAGGGAAACTATGGCTACACCTTC.

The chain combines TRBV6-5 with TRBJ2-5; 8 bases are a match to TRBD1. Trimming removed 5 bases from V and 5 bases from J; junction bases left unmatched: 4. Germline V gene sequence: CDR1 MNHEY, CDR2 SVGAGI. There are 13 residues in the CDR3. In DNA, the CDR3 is TGTGCCAGCAGTGGACAGGGCGTGGAGACCCAGTACTTC. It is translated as CASSGQGVETQYF.

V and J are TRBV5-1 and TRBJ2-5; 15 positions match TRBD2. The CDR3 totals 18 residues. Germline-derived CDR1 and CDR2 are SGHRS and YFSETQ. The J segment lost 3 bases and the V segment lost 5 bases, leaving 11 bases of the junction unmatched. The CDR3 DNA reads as TGCGCCAGCAGTCAGAAGGGACTAGCGGGAGGAGGGAAAGAGACCCAGTACTTC. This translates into CASSQKGLAGGGKETQYF.

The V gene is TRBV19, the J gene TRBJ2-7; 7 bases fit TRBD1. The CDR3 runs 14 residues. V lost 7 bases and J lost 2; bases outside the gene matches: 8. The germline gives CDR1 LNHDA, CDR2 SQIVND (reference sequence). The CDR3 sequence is CASMATGSAYEQYF. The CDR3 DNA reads TGTGCCAGTATGGCGACAGGGTCTGCCTACGAGCAGTACTTC.

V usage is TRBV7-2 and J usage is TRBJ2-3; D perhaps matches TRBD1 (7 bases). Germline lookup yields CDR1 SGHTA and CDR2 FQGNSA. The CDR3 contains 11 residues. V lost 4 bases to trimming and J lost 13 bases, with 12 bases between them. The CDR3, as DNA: TGTGCCAGCAGCTCAGGGGGGCAGGAGTATTTT. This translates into CASSSGGQEYF.

The CDR3 region is CASSTFSSYNEQFF. DNA for the CDR3: TGTGCCAGCAGTACATTCAGCTCCTACAATGAGCAGTTCTTC. The chain uses TRBV5-6 and TRBJ2-1; D unresolved. This CDR3 comprises 14 residues. Germline loops: CDR1 SGHDT, CDR2 YYEEEE. V shed 5 bases and J shed 0 bases, with 9 bases lying between them.

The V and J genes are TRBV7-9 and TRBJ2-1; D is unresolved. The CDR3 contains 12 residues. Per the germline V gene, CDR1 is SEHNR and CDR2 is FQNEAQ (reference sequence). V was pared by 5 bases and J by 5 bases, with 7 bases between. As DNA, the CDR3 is TGTGCCAGCAGCCGCTTGGACAATGAGCAGTTCTTC. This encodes CASSRLDNEQFF. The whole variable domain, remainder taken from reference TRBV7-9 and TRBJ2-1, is DTGVSQNPRHKITKRGQNVTFRCDPISEHNRLYWYRQTLGQGPEFLTYFQNEAQLEKSRLLSDRFSAERPKGSFSTLEIQRTEQGDSAMYLCASSRLDNEQFFGPGTRLTVL.

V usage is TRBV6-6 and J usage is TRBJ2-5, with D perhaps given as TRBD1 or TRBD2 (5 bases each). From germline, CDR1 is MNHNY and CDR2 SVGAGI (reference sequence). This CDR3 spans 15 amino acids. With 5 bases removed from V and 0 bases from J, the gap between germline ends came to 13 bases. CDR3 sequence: CASSQGTNYQETQYF. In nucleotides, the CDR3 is TGTGCCAGCAGTCAAGGGACGAACTACCAAGAGACCCAGTACTTC.

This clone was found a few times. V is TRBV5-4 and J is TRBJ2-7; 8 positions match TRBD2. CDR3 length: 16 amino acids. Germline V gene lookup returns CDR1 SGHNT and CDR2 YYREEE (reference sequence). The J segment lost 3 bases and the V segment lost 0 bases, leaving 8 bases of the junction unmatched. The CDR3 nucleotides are TGTGCCAGCAGCTTGGCGATTGGGCTAGCGGGCTACGAGCAGTACTTC. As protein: CASSLAIGLAGYEQYF.

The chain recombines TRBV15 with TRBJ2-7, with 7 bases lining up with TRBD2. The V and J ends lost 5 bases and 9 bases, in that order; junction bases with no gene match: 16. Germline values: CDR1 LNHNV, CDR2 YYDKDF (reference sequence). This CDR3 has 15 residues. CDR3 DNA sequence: TGTGCCACCAGCCGCTGTGGTAGCGGGCCCATCGGGCAGTACTTC. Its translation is CATSRCGSGPIGQYF.

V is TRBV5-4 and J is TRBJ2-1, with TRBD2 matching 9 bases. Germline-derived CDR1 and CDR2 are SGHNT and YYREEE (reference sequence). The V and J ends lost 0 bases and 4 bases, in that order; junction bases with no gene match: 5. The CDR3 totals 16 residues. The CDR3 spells CASSLAPAGGYNEQFF. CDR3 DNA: TGTGCCAGCAGCTTGGCACCAGCGGGAGGTTACAATGAGCAGTTCTTC. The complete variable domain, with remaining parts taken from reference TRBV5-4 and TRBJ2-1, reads ETGVTQSPTHLIKTRGQQVTLRCSSQSGHNTVSWYQQALGQGPQFIFQYYREEENGRGNFPPRFSGLQFPNYSSELNVNALELDDSALYLCASSLAPAGGYNEQFFGPGTRLTVL.

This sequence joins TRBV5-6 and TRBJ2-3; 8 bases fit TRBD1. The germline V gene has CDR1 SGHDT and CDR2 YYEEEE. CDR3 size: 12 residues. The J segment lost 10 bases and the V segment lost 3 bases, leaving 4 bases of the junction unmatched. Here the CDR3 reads CASSSGQGAQYF. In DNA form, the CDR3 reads TGTGCCAGCAGCTCCGGACAGGGAGCGCAGTATTTT.

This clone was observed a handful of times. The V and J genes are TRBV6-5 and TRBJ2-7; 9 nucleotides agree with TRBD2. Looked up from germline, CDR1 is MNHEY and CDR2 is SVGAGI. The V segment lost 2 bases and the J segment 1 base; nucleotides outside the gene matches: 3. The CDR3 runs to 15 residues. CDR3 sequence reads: CASSYTSGRSYEQYF. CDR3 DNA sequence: TGTGCCAGCAGTTACACCAGCGGGAGGTCCTACGAGCAGTACTTC.

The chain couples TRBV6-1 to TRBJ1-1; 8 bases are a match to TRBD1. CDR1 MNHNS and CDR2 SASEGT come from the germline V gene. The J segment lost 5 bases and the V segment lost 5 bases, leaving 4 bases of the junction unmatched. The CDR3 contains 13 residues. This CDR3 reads CASSYDRGTEAFF. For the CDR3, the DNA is TGTGCCAGCAGTTATGACAGGGGTACTGAAGCTTTCTTT.

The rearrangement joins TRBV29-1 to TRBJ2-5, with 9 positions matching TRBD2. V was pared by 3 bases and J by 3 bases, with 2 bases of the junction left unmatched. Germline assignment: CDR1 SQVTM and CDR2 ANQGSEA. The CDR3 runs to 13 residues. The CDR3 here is CSVEGLAEETQYF. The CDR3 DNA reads TGCAGCGTTGAGGGACTAGCAGAAGAGACCCAGTACTTC. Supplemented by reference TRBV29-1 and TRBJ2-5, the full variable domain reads SAVISQKPSRDICQRGTSLTIQCQVDSQVTMMFWYRQQPGQSLTLIATANQGSEATYESGFVIDKFPISRPNLTFSTLTVSNMSPEDSSIYLCSVEGLAEETQYFGPGTRLLVL.

CDR3 nucleotide sequence: TGTGCCAGCAGTGGTATGGGACCAGATACGCAGTATTTT. This encodes CASSGMGPDTQYF. The chain is built from TRBV6-1 and TRBJ2-3; perhaps D is TRBD1 or TRBD2 (5 bases each). This CDR3 contains 13 residues. Germline CDR1 MNHNS, CDR2 SASEGT. Trimming shortened V by 4 bases and J by 4 bases, and 9 bases separated the two germline ends.

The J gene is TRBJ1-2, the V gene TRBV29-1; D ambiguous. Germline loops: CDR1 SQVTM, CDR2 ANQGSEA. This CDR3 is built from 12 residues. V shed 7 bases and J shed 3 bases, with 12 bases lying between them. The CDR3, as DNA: TGCAGCGCCCTGTCAGGAGACTATGGCTACACCTTC. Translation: CSALSGDYGYTF.

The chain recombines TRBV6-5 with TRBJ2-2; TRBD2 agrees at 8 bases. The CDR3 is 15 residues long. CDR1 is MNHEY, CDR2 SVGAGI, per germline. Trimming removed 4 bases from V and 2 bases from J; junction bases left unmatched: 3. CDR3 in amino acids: CASSFIAGNTGELFF. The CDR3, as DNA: TGTGCCAGCAGTTTTATAGCGGGAAACACCGGGGAGCTGTTTTTT.

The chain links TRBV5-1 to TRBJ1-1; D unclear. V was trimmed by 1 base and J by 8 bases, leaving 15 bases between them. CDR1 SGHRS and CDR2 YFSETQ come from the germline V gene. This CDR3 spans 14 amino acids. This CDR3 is CASSLLEFPSEAFF. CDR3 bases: TGCGCCAGCAGCTTGTTGGAATTCCCCTCAGAAGCTTTCTTT.

For the CDR3, the DNA is TGTGCCAGCAGTGAAGCTAGCGGGAGCTACAATGAGCAGTTCTTC. This gives the protein CASSEASGSYNEQFF. The chain links TRBV6-1 to TRBJ2-1, with 9 bases identical to TRBD2. Trimming took 0 bases from V and 3 from J; bases not matched to a gene: 0. The CDR3 sequence is 15 residues long. Germline-derived CDR1 and CDR2 are MNHNS and SASEGT.

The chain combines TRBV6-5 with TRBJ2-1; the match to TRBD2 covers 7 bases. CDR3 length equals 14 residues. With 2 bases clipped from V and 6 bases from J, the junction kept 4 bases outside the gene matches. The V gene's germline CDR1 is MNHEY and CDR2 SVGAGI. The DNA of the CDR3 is TGTGCCAGCAGTTACAAGGGACTATTCAATGAGCAGTTCTTC. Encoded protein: CASSYKGLFNEQFF.

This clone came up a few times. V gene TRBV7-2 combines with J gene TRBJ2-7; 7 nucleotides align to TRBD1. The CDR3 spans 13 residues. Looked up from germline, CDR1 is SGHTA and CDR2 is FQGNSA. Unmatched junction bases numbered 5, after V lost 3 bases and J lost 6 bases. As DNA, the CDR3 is TGTGCCAGCAGCTTGGGGAACAGGGGCGAGCAGTACTTC. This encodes CASSLGNRGEQYF.

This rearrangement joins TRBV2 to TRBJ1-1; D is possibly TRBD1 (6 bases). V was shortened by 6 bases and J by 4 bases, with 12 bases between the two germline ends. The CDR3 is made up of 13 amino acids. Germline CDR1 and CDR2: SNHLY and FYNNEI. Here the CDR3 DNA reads TGTGCCAGCAGCGCGACAGGCAGCACTGAAGCTTTCTTT. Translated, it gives CASSATGSTEAFF.